Listed here are 20 T cell receptor beta chains from one sample, sequenced in a study of long-term antiretroviral therapy in people with HIV. An immunoSEQ assay, version v3.0, was performed at survey level. Assay: immunoSEQ multiplex PCR; the TCRdb copy retains only in-frame clones and omits some. In the table there are around 18,000 clones, 91% of which are singletons. This specimen was unsorted PBMCs, taken 3 years after starting antiretroviral therapy. The source is a man aged 50 to 59 with HIV.

This clone was found once. The J gene is TRBJ1-6, the V gene TRBV4-3, with D possibly matching TRBD1 (6 bases). The CDR3 totals 18 residues. Germline V CDR1 and CDR2: LGHNA, YSLEER. V was pared by 0 bases and J by 0 bases, with 12 bases between. The CDR3: CASSQEVGGSSYNSPLHF. The CDR3 DNA reads TGCGCCAGCAGCCAAGAAGTAGGGGGAAGCTCCTATAATTCACCCCTCCACTTT.

The chain recombines TRBV4-3 with TRBJ2-3; 7 bases agree with TRBD2. Germline-derived CDR1 and CDR2 are LGHNA and YSLEER. Trimming at V came to 4 bases and at J to 2 bases, leaving 6 bases not matched to a gene. The CDR3 totals 15 residues. The CDR3 here is CASSRDYGFTDTQYF. CDR3 sequence (DNA): TGCGCCAGCAGCCGGGACTACGGCTTCACAGATACGCAGTATTTT.

This clone was counted only a few times. This sequence joins TRBV5-1 and TRBJ2-7; D uncertain. Germline V gives CDR1 SGHRS, CDR2 YFSETQ. Trimming left V 0 bases short and J 6 bases short, with 10 bases between. The CDR3 totals 13 residues. The CDR3 loop is CASSLGSGLEQYF. The DNA of the CDR3 is TGCGCCAGCAGCTTGGGGTCGGGTCTCGAGCAGTACTTC.

This rearrangement joins TRBV28 to TRBJ2-2; D call uncertain. V was clipped by 3 bases and J by 6 bases, with 11 bases between them. The CDR3 is 14 amino acids. Germline V gives CDR1 MDHEN, CDR2 SYDVKM. This chain's CDR3 is CASSLVYASGELFF. Written as DNA, the CDR3 is TGTGCCAGCAGTTTGGTCTACGCCTCCGGGGAGCTGTTTTTT.

The V gene is TRBV10-3, the J gene TRBJ2-3, with TRBD2 matching 10 bases. This CDR3 contains 15 residues. CDR1 and CDR2 (germline): ENHRY, SYGVKD. The V gene end was trimmed by 6 bases and the J gene end by 3 bases; junction bases not matched to a gene: 6. CDR3 residues: CAIRAGLARTDTQYF. CDR3 in DNA: TGTGCCATCAGGGCGGGACTAGCGAGGACAGATACGCAGTATTTT.

This sequence joins TRBV5-1 and TRBJ2-2, with D possibly matching TRBD1 (5 bases). Deletions cut 4 bases from V and 1 base from J, with 8 bases between. CDR3 length: 14 residues. The germline gives CDR1 SGHRS, CDR2 YFSETQ. In nucleotides, the CDR3 is TGCGCCAGCAGCGTGACAGAGAACACCGGGGAGCTGTTTTTT. Translating gives CASSVTENTGELFF.

The rearrangement uses TRBV13 and TRBJ1-3, with unresolved D. Germline lookup yields CDR1 PRHDT and CDR2 FYEKMQ (reference sequence). This CDR3 has 11 residues. V lost 7 bases and J 4 bases, leaving 5 bases between the germline ends. In DNA form, the CDR3 reads TGTGCCAGCAACGTGGGAAACACCATATATTTT. The encoded protein is CASNVGNTIYF. The full variable domain, rest sourced from reference TRBV13 and TRBJ1-3, is AAGVIQSPRHLIKEKRETATLKCYPIPRHDTVYWYQQGPGQDPQFLISFYEKMQSDKGSIPDRFSAQQFSDYHSELNMSSLELGDSALYFCASNVGNTIYFGEGSWLTVV.

This clone was counted a single time. This chain uses TRBV12-5 with TRBJ2-3, with 8 bases matching TRBD2. J lost 3 bases, V lost 0 bases, and 17 bases had no gene match. CDR1 and CDR2 (germline): LGHNT, FRNRAP. This CDR3 spans 20 amino acids. The CDR3 bases are TGTGCTAGTGGTTTGGTACTGGGAAGCGGGGGCTTAACTCAAACAGATACGCAGTATTTT. Protein product: CASGLVLGSGGLTQTDTQYF.

The rearrangement joins TRBV28 to TRBJ1-3; D gene uncertain. Germline V gene lookup returns CDR1 MDHEN and CDR2 SYDVKM. This CDR3 is 13 amino acids long. Trimming took 6 bases from V and 4 from J, leaving 10 bases between them. CDR3 DNA sequence: TGTGCCAGCAGGTTAATAGGAGGAAACACCATATATTTT. It yields the protein CASRLIGGNTIYF.

The V and J genes are TRBV13 and TRBJ2-7; D not certain. The CDR3 covers 13 residues. The germline gives CDR1 PRHDT, CDR2 FYEKMQ (reference sequence). V was pared by 0 bases and J by 6 bases, with 9 bases between. The CDR3 DNA reads as TGTGCCAGCAGCTTAGGGACTGATTTCGAGCAGTACTTC. Its protein is CASSLGTDFEQYF.

CDR3 in DNA: TGTGCCTGGAGGGGGGGTCAGGGGCCCAAAGAGACCCAGTACTTC. It yields the protein CAWRGGQGPKETQYF. J is TRBJ2-5 and V is TRBV30; the D call may be TRBD1 or TRBD2 (6 bases each). The CDR3 totals 15 residues. Trimming removed 3 bases from V and 3 bases from J, with 17 bases in between. Germline CDR1 and CDR2: GTSNPN and SVGIG (reference sequence).

The chain is built from TRBV27 and TRBJ2-7; D perhaps matches TRBD1 (6 bases). CDR3 length: 15 residues. V was pared by 5 bases and J by 5 bases, with 19 bases between. Germline V CDR1 and CDR2: MNHEY, SMNVEV (reference sequence). The CDR3 coding sequence is TGTGCCAGCAGTCCGTCCTGGGCAGGGGCCCACGAGCAGTACTTC. Translated, it gives CASSPSWAGAHEQYF.

This clone appeared once. The chain links TRBV5-1 to TRBJ2-2; D is undetermined. Germline V gene data show CDR1 as SGHRS and CDR2 as YFSETQ. The CDR3 is made up of 14 amino acids. Trimming took 4 bases from V and 3 from J, leaving 10 bases between them. In DNA, the CDR3 is TGCGCCAGCAGCGTAAAATTTGACACCGGGGAGCTGTTTTTT. This codes for CASSVKFDTGELFF. Full variable domain (rest looked up from reference TRBV5-1 and TRBJ2-2): KAGVTQTPRYLIKTRGQQVTLSCSPISGHRSVSWYQQTPGQGLQFLFEYFSETQRNKGNFPGRFSGRQFSNSRSEMNVSTLELGDSALYLCASSVKFDTGELFFGEGSRLTVL.

The rearrangement links TRBV6-6 to TRBJ2-7; D unclear. Germline assignment: CDR1 MNHNY and CDR2 SVGAGI (reference sequence). V was cut by 5 bases and J by 2 bases, with 10 bases left in between. The CDR3 spans 13 residues. In nucleotides, the CDR3 is TGTGCCAGCAGTCCCGGAGAGGCCTACGAGCAGTACTTC. This codes for CASSPGEAYEQYF.

The chain couples TRBV9 to TRBJ2-3, with TRBD2 matching 8 bases. The CDR3 spans 16 residues. V trimming: 0 bases; J trimming: 3 bases; junction bases outside the gene matches: 6. Germline loops: CDR1 SGDLS, CDR2 YYNGEE. This CDR3 is CASSVEAGGGTDTQYF. For the CDR3, the DNA is TGTGCCAGCAGCGTAGAGGCGGGGGGAGGGACAGATACGCAGTATTTT.

This chain links TRBV6-1 with TRBJ2-7; D not resolved. Trimming removed 1 base from V and 2 bases from J, with 12 bases in between. Germline V lookup: CDR1 MNHNS, CDR2 SASEGT. This CDR3 has 15 amino acids. DNA for the CDR3: TGTGCCAGCAGTGAAGAGGCCTCGGGTCCCTACGAGCAGTACTTC. Amino acid sequence: CASSEEASGPYEQYF.

The chain combines TRBV4-1 with TRBJ1-4; D unclear. This CDR3 has 17 residues. The ends were cut back, 2 bases at V and 0 bases at J, with 13 bases in the middle. Germline CDR1 reads MGHRA; CDR2 reads YSYEKL. The DNA for the CDR3 is TGCGCCAGCAGCCAAACGGAGGGTGTAGCAACTAATGAAAAACTGTTTTTT. Translation gives CASSQTEGVATNEKLFF.

This clone was picked up one time. The genes are TRBV9 and TRBJ2-7; tentatively, D is TRBD1 or TRBD2 (7 bases each). The CDR3 covers 15 residues. Germline V gene lookup returns CDR1 SGDLS and CDR2 YYNGEE. V shed 0 bases and J shed 2 bases, with 12 bases lying between them. The CDR3: CASSVGEGAAYEQYF. As DNA, the CDR3 is TGTGCCAGCAGCGTAGGGGAGGGGGCCGCCTACGAGCAGTACTTC.

This clone occurred once. The genes are TRBV4-2 and TRBJ2-2, with 14 bases identical to TRBD2. V gave up 5 bases and J gave up 1 base; unmatched junction bases: 6. The CDR3 spans 18 residues. The germline CDR1 and CDR2 sequences are LGHNA and YNFKEQ. The CDR3 nucleotides read TGTGCCAGCAGCGTCGGACTAGCGGGGGGCGGGAACACCGGGGAGCTGTTTTTT. This codes for CASSVGLAGGGNTGELFF.

The chain links TRBV19 to TRBJ1-2; no clear D. The CDR3 contains 15 residues. Germline-derived CDR1 and CDR2 are LNHDA and SQIVND (reference sequence). V was shortened by 6 bases and J by 6 bases, with 20 bases between the two germline ends. In nucleotides, the CDR3 is TGTGCCAGTAGGGGCGGGGTCTCCTATCTCGATGGCTACACCTTC. Translating it yields CASRGGVSYLDGYTF.